This is a list of T cell receptor beta chains from one sample in a study of blood T cell repertoires in COVID-19. Sequenced by immunoSEQ multiplex PCR; TCRdb stores in-frame clones only, minus some. The data hold roughly 190,000 clones, with about four fifths observed a single time. What was sequenced was peripheral blood. These TCRs come from a man aged 55 to 69 with acute or convalescent COVID-19. CDR3s include the opening cysteine and the closing phenylalanine or tryptophan. The D gene is left open where the match is weak. The size field is filled for only some rows; it gives once, few, many or a size class.

CDR3 protein: CASSPRPLANYGYTF
CDR3 DNA: TGTGCCAGCAGCCCTAGGCCGCTCGCTAACTATGGCTACACCTTC
V gene: TRBV6-4
clone size: few
CDR3 length: 15
J gene: TRBJ1-2
D gene: .

CDR3 protein: CASSQTQGFHSSYEQYF
CDR3 DNA: TGTGCCAGCAGCCAGACACAGGGGTTTCATTCCTCCTACGAGCAGTACTTC
V gene: TRBV14
clone size: .
CDR3 length: 17
J gene: TRBJ2-7
D gene: TRBD1

CDR3 protein: CASSEGRGGYGYTF
CDR3 DNA: TGTGCCAGCAGTGAAGGTCGGGGAGGCTATGGCTACACCTTC
V gene: TRBV6-1
clone size: .
CDR3 length: 14
J gene: TRBJ1-2
D gene: .

CDR3 protein: CATARGQYSGANVLTF
CDR3 DNA: TGTGCCACCGCTCGGGGACAGTACTCTGGGGCCAACGTCCTGACTTTC
V gene: TRBV7-9
clone size: .
CDR3 length: 16
J gene: TRBJ2-6
D gene: TRBD1

CDR3 protein: CASSLTNSPGHQHF
CDR3 DNA: TGTGCCAGCAGCCTAACAAATAGCCCAGGGCACCAGCATTTT
V gene: TRBV3-1/TRBV3-2
clone size: .
CDR3 length: 14
J gene: TRBJ1-5
D gene: .

CDR3 protein: CASSQSTRTEYTF
CDR3 DNA: TGTGCCAGCAGCCAATCGACCAGGACAGAGTACACCTTC
V gene: TRBV7-3
clone size: .
CDR3 length: 13
J gene: TRBJ1-2
D gene: .

CDR3 protein: CASSQGGTGGWDEQYF
CDR3 DNA: TGCGCCAGCAGCCAAGGAGGCACAGGGGGCTGGGACGAGCAGTACTTC
V gene: TRBV4-1
clone size: once
CDR3 length: 16
J gene: TRBJ2-7
D gene: TRBD1

CDR3 protein: CASSSRGNSGEAFF
CDR3 DNA: TGTGCCAGCAGTTCCAGGGGAAATTCCGGTGAAGCTTTCTTT
V gene: TRBV6-6
clone size: .
CDR3 length: 14
J gene: TRBJ1-1
D gene: .

CDR3 protein: CASSSSGTGLSQPQHF
CDR3 DNA: TGTGCCAGCAGTTCATCCGGGACAGGGTTATCTCAGCCCCAGCATTTT
V gene: TRBV6-5
clone size: .
CDR3 length: 16
J gene: TRBJ1-5
D gene: TRBD1

CDR3 protein: CASSITSETQYF
CDR3 DNA: TGTGCCAGCAGCATTACATCGGAGACCCAGTACTTC
V gene: TRBV7-2
clone size: .
CDR3 length: 12
J gene: TRBJ2-5
D gene: .

CDR3 protein: CASSGYRGTADTEAFF
CDR3 DNA: TGTGCCAGTAGCGGCTACAGGGGGACTGCGGACACTGAAGCTTTCTTT
V gene: TRBV19
clone size: .
CDR3 length: 16
J gene: TRBJ1-1
D gene: TRBD1

CDR3 protein: CASSVEDSRLTF
CDR3 DNA: TGTGCCAGCAGCGTAGAAGACAGCCGATTAACCTTC
V gene: TRBV9
clone size: .
CDR3 length: 12
J gene: TRBJ1-2
D gene: .

CDR3 protein: CASSFATTRVSEQYF
CDR3 DNA: TGTGCCAGCAGCTTCGCTACCACCCGTGTATCCGAGCAGTACTTC
V gene: TRBV7-9
clone size: .
CDR3 length: 15
J gene: TRBJ2-7
D gene: .

CDR3 protein: CASSSRGTLFDYEQYF
CDR3 DNA: TGTGCCAGCAGTTCCCGCGGGACTCTATTCGACTACGAGCAGTACTTC
V gene: TRBV27
clone size: .
CDR3 length: 16
J gene: TRBJ2-7
D gene: .

CDR3 protein: CASRLGQIYGYTF
CDR3 DNA: TGTGCCAGCAGATTGGGCCAAATCTATGGCTACACCTTC
V gene: TRBV2
clone size: .
CDR3 length: 13
J gene: TRBJ1-2
D gene: .

CDR3 protein: CASSDPFYGYTF
CDR3 DNA: TGTGCCAGCAGTGACCCCTTCTATGGCTACACCTTC
V gene: TRBV25-1
clone size: .
CDR3 length: 12
J gene: TRBJ1-2
D gene: .

CDR3 protein: CASSLRGLIYEQYF
CDR3 DNA: TGTGCCAGCTCTTTACGGGGTTTAATCTACGAGCAGTACTTC
V gene: TRBV6-6
clone size: .
CDR3 length: 14
J gene: TRBJ2-7
D gene: .

CDR3 protein: CASSTSGQGESEAFF
CDR3 DNA: TGCGCCAGCAGCACCTCAGGACAGGGGGAATCTGAAGCTTTCTTT
V gene: TRBV5-1
clone size: .
CDR3 length: 15
J gene: TRBJ1-1
D gene: TRBD1

CDR3 protein: CASSADRGPLFEQYF
CDR3 DNA: TGCGCCAGCAGCGCCGACAGGGGCCCCCTCTTTGAGCAGTACTTC
V gene: TRBV5-1
clone size: .
CDR3 length: 15
J gene: TRBJ2-7
D gene: TRBD1

CDR3 protein: CATSGPGQGNTEAFF
CDR3 DNA: TGTGCCACCAGCGGTCCGGGACAGGGGAACACTGAAGCTTTCTTT
V gene: TRBV15
clone size: .
CDR3 length: 15
J gene: TRBJ1-1
D gene: TRBD1

CDR3 protein: CASSDSTSGSTDEQFF
CDR3 DNA: TGCGCCAGCAGTGACTCGACTAGCGGGAGTACGGATGAGCAGTTCTTC
V gene: TRBV10-1
clone size: .
CDR3 length: 16
J gene: TRBJ2-1
D gene: TRBD2